Shown below are 8 T cell receptor beta chains from a single sample sequenced in a study of OX40 agonist ivuxolimab in advanced cancers. The table came from immunoSEQ multiplex PCR; TCRdb's copy has only in-frame clones and leaves some out. The repertoire has approximately 66,000 clones, 86% of them found once; the top ten carry 1.2%. The sample here was CD4+ or CD8+ T cells sorted from blood, taken in a trial of the OX40 agonist ivuxolimab. The origin of the receptors is an adult with an advanced solid tumor such as melanoma, head and neck, liver or kidney cancer.

The chain carries TRBV5-1 and TRBJ1-4; possibly TRBD1 for D (6 bases). Germline V gives CDR1 SGHRS, CDR2 YFSETQ. V lost 3 bases and J lost 12, with 15 bases in between. The length of the CDR3 is 13 residues. The CDR3 loop reads CASSSEQGLELFF. The CDR3 nucleotides read TGCGCCAGCAGCTCCGAACAGGGATTAGAACTGTTTTTT.

The chain couples TRBV11-3 to TRBJ2-7; 7 nucleotides agree with TRBD1. J lost 0 bases, V lost 5 bases, and 1 base had no gene match. Germline V gene lookup returns CDR1 SGHNT and CDR2 YENEEA. The CDR3 contains 13 residues. CDR3 in amino acids: CASSRDSSYEQYF. The CDR3 DNA follows: TGTGCCAGCAGCCGGGACAGCTCCTACGAGCAGTACTTC.

This clone was seen only once. The chain has TRBV5-1 and TRBJ1-1; no clear D. Germline V CDR1 and CDR2: SGHRS, YFSETQ. CDR3 length: 14 residues. V was shortened by 4 bases and J by 1 base, with 11 bases between the two germline ends. The CDR3 is CASSPTTGNTEAFF. As DNA, the CDR3 is TGCGCCAGCAGCCCTACCACCGGGAACACTGAAGCTTTCTTT.

V gene TRBV10-2 combines with J gene TRBJ2-5; TRBD2 matches at 9 bases. The CDR3 totals 15 residues. V shed 4 bases and J 5 bases; nucleotides not matched to a gene: 8. Germline CDR1 reads WSHSY; CDR2 reads SAAADI. The CDR3 sequence: CASSAGIAGAETQYF. CDR3 DNA sequence: TGCGCCAGCAGTGCAGGGATAGCGGGGGCCGAGACCCAGTACTTC.

The chain is built from TRBV21-1 and TRBJ1-1; TRBD1 is the table's D call, not checked against the DNA. TRBV21-1 is designated a pseudogene. The CDR3 runs 14 residues. CDR3 residues: CARLTGGEDTEAFF. Here the CDR3 DNA reads TGTGCCAGGCTGACAGGGGGGGAGGACACTGAAGCTTTCTTT.

The J gene is TRBJ2-3, the V gene TRBV5-1; D call uncertain. This CDR3 has 11 amino acids. V shed 0 bases and J shed 5 bases, with 1 base lying between them. Per germline, CDR1 SGHRS and CDR2 YFSETQ. The CDR3: CASSLVDTQYF. Here the CDR3 DNA reads TGCGCCAGCAGCTTGGTAGATACGCAGTATTTT.

The chain couples TRBV9 to TRBJ2-7, with D perhaps matching TRBD2 (6 bases). Germline-derived CDR1 and CDR2 are SGDLS and YYNGEE. V was trimmed by 4 bases and J by 3 bases, leaving 17 bases between them. The CDR3 sequence is 15 residues long. The CDR3 spells CASSLGEDVLYEQYF. The CDR3, as DNA: TGTGCCAGCAGCTTAGGGGAGGACGTCCTCTACGAGCAGTACTTC.

This chain joins TRBV5-1 and TRBJ2-7; no clear D gene. Between the trimmed V and J ends, which lost 1 base and 0 bases, there was a span of 8 bases. The V gene's germline CDR1 is SGHRS and CDR2 YFSETQ. The CDR3 has 14 amino acids. CDR3 DNA sequence: TGCGCCAGCAGCTTGTCCAGCAACTCCTACGAGCAGTACTTC. Protein: CASSLSSNSYEQYF.